This is a list of T cell receptor beta chains from one sample in a study of early T cells in non-severe SARS-CoV-2 infection. TCRdb itself ran the 5' RACE reads through MiXCR, one entry per CDR3 protein. Here the sample spans more than 75,000 distinct CDR3 sequences, under 15% being singletons. The sample taken for sequencing was whole blood. These receptor sequences come from an adult who was a healthcare worker with PCR-confirmed SARS-CoV-2 infection or an uninfected control (not recorded which). Both conserved end residues are part of each CDR3. D genes are given only for firm matches. Size is omitted from some rows. Given values are once, few, many or a class for expanded clones.

cdr3_nt cdr3_aa d_call j_call clone_size v_call
TGTGCCAGCAGCTCCCCCACCGGAGGAAGGACTGAAGCTTTCTTT CASSSPTGGRTEAFF . TRBJ1-1 many TRBV5-4
TGTGCCAGTAGTCAGGGGACAGAAATCTTCTATGGCTACACCTTC CASSQGTEIFYGYTF TRBD1 TRBJ1-2 few TRBV19
TGTGCCAGCAGCTTTACAGATACGCAGTATTTT CASSFTDTQYF . TRBJ2-3 many TRBV7-2
TGTGCCAGCAGTCCAACGACCCCCACACCCCAGTTCTTC CASSPTTPTPQFF . TRBJ2-1 few TRBV27
TGTGCCAGTAGGGACCAGGGGACTCGAGGTCAGCCCCAGCATTTT CASRDQGTRGQPQHF . TRBJ1-5 few TRBV19
TGCGCCAGCAGCTGGACCGACTCGTTCTCTGGGGCCAACGTCCTGACTTTC CASSWTDSFSGANVLTF . TRBJ2-6 many TRBV5-1
TGCAGCGTTGGACAGGGAAGAGAAAAACTGTTTTTT CSVGQGREKLFF TRBD1 TRBJ1-4 many TRBV29-1
TGTGCCAGCAGTGTCACAGAAGGAACCTATGGCTACACCTTC CASSVTEGTYGYTF . TRBJ1-2 few TRBV6-6
TGCGCCAGCAGCTCCGCCGGGACAGGAAGCACAGATACGCAGTATTTT CASSSAGTGSTDTQYF TRBD1 TRBJ2-3 few TRBV5-1
TGCGCCAGCAGCTTTAGTCCCCCCGGGACAGCCGTCCGCGAGCAGTACTTC CASSFSPPGTAVREQYF TRBD1 TRBJ2-7 . TRBV5-1
TGCGCCAGCAGCTTGGCCGGGAAAGAGACCCAGTACTTC CASSLAGKETQYF . TRBJ2-5 few TRBV5-1
TGTGCCAGCAGTTACGGGACAGGGGGCATGAGCCAGCCCCAGCATTTT CASSYGTGGMSQPQHF TRBD1 TRBJ1-5 . TRBV6-6
TGTGCCAGCAGATCCGCTGGCCTTTATGGCTACACCTTC CASRSAGLYGYTF . TRBJ1-2 few TRBV28
TGTGCTAGCAGCTTAGGCCCAGGGGTGTACCAAGAGACCCAGTACTTC CASSLGPGVYQETQYF . TRBJ2-5 . TRBV7-7
TGTGCCAGCAGAAAGACGGGGGGAGGTTACGAGCAGTACTTC CASRKTGGGYEQYF TRBD2 TRBJ2-7 few TRBV6-1
TGTGCCAGCAGTCCACAGGGGGCGGACACCGGGGAGCTGTTTTTT CASSPQGADTGELFF TRBD1 TRBJ2-2 . TRBV6-4
TGCGCCAGCAGCCCCAGGGCGGGGGCGAACACTGAAGCTTTCTTT CASSPRAGANTEAFF . TRBJ1-1 . TRBV5-1
TGTGCCAGCAGCGCCACAAGCTATGGCTACACCTTC CASSATSYGYTF . TRBJ1-2 few TRBV9
TGTGCCAGCTCACCCGGTTTAACAACTAATGAAAAACTGTTTTTT CASSPGLTTNEKLFF . TRBJ1-4 many TRBV18
TGTGCCAGCAGTTTATTCTCTTCCGGATCCTACAATGAGCAGTTCTTC CASSLFSSGSYNEQFF . TRBJ2-1 . TRBV28
TGTGCCAGCAGCCCCGGGACTGGTCGATACAATGAGCAGTTCTTC CASSPGTGRYNEQFF . TRBJ2-1 many TRBV27
TGTGCCAGCACCTTAACCCCTAACTATGGCTACACCTTC CASTLTPNYGYTF . TRBJ1-2 . TRBV7-9
TGCAGTGCTAGCGGGCAGTTCACCGGGGAGCTGTTTTTT CSASGQFTGELFF . TRBJ2-2 many TRBV20-1
TGTGCCAGCAGTTCGGGACGGCAGGGAACCTACGAGCAGTACTTC CASSSGRQGTYEQYF . TRBJ2-7 . TRBV7-2
TGTGCCAGCAGCCAGGGACAGGGAGGGACCGGGGAGCTGTTTTTT CASSQGQGGTGELFF TRBD1 TRBJ2-2 many TRBV4-2
TGTGCCAGCAGCTTTACCGGGACAGGGGCTGAAGCTTTCTTT CASSFTGTGAEAFF TRBD1 TRBJ1-1 . TRBV7-6
TGCGCCAGCAGCGCAGGGGCGACAGAGACCCAGTACTTC CASSAGATETQYF . TRBJ2-5 many TRBV5-1
TGTGCCAGCAATGCGGGAGGGAGTGGGGCCAAAAACATTCAGTACTTC CASNAGGSGAKNIQYF TRBD2 TRBJ2-4 few TRBV6-1
TGTGCCAGCAGCATGCCCCCGGGACAGGGCGGCACCGGGGAGCTGTTTTTT CASSMPPGQGGTGELFF TRBD1 TRBJ2-2 few TRBV5-4
TGCAGTGCTAGGACGGGACATCTTAATGAAAAACTGTTTTTT CSARTGHLNEKLFF . TRBJ1-4 . TRBV20-1
TGCAGTACCCTCGACAGGCCCACCGGGGAGCTGTTTTTT CSTLDRPTGELFF . TRBJ2-2 few TRBV20-1
TGTGCCAGCAGCCGTAGCGGGGGGGCCGTCTCTGGGGCCAACGTCCTGACTTTC CASSRSGGAVSGANVLTF TRBD2 TRBJ2-6 . TRBV12-3/TRBV12-4
TGTGCCTGGAGACAAACCGGGACGGCGAACACTGAAGCTTTCTTT CAWRQTGTANTEAFF . TRBJ1-1 . TRBV30
TGCGCCAGCAGCTTGCCCGGGGCAGGGGGCATATACGAGCAGTACTTC CASSLPGAGGIYEQYF TRBD1 TRBJ2-7 few TRBV5-1
TGTGCCAGCAGCTCCGGACAGGGAAGGAATCAGCCCCAGCATTTT CASSSGQGRNQPQHF TRBD1 TRBJ1-5 . TRBV6-1
TGTGCCAGCAGCTTGGGCGGTAACTATGGCTACACCTTC CASSLGGNYGYTF . TRBJ1-2 many TRBV5-6
TGTGCCAGCAGTCTCCCTGCGGCACTCCCTTCTAACAATGAGCAGTTCTTC CASSLPAALPSNNEQFF . TRBJ2-1 . TRBV12-3/TRBV12-4
TGCGCCAGCAGCTTGGGCGGCTCAGGGATTGAGCAGTTCTTC CASSLGGSGIEQFF . TRBJ2-1 few TRBV5-1
TGCGCCAGCAGCTTGGCCTCAGGGGGCCCCGTTCCCGGGGAGCTGTTTTTT CASSLASGGPVPGELFF TRBD1 TRBJ2-2 . TRBV5-1
TGTGCCAGCAGTTCATGGGGACAGGGCCCTAGAACAGATACGCAGTATTTT CASSSWGQGPRTDTQYF TRBD1 TRBJ2-3 few TRBV6-2/TRBV6-3
TGTGCCAGCAGCTGGGACAGAAGCAATCAGCCCCAGCATTTT CASSWDRSNQPQHF TRBD1 TRBJ1-5 . TRBV6-5
TGCAGTGCCTGCTGCAGGGCCGGCGGGATTCACGAGCAGTACTTC CSACCRAGGIHEQYF . TRBJ2-7 few TRBV20-1
TGCAGTGCTAGACCAGATATGAACACTGAAGCTTTCTTT CSARPDMNTEAFF . TRBJ1-1 . TRBV20-1
TGTGCCAGCAGTCAAGAGGGGGGCACTGAAGCTTTCTTT CASSQEGGTEAFF . TRBJ1-1 . TRBV6-5
TGTGCCAACAGCCCCCGCTCAGGGAATGAGCAGTTCTTC CANSPRSGNEQFF . TRBJ2-1 . TRBV9
TGCAGTGCTATAGGAGGCGTATTCTACGAGCAGTACTTC CSAIGGVFYEQYF . TRBJ2-7 many TRBV20-1
TGTGCCAGCAGTGGGGGTTTGGGCGAGCAGTACTTC CASSGGLGEQYF . TRBJ2-7 few TRBV12-3/TRBV12-4
TGCGCCAGCAGCTTGTACGGGGACACTGAAGCTTTCTTT CASSLYGDTEAFF . TRBJ1-1 few TRBV5-1
TGTGCCAGCAGCTTAGAGAGGGCCCGGGAAGCTTTCTTT CASSLERAREAFF . TRBJ1-1 few TRBV7-9
TGCGCCAGCAGCCCCTCTAGCGGGGGAGGGGACATTCAGTACTTC CASSPSSGGGDIQYF TRBD2 TRBJ2-4 . TRBV3-1